Following are 32 T cell receptor beta chains from one sample sequenced in a study of Ad26.COV2.S vaccination and SARS-CoV-2 variants. Described treatment: around 19 received Ad26.COV2.S at low or high dose, single or two shots; about 5 received placebo; per-sample allocation not given. Samples analyzed were those drawn on day 63 after the first vaccine or placebo injection. Clones were sequenced by immunoSEQ multiplex PCR, and TCRdb holds only the in-frame ones, with some missing. This repertoire shows about 440,000 clones, roughly 91% found once; its top ten account for less than 5.5%. Sample: peripheral blood, taken in a trial of Ad26.COV2.S vaccine versus placebo. These receptors were taken from a person aged 18-60 years who received the Ad26.COV2.S COVID-19 vaccine or a placebo.

J is TRBJ2-2 and V is TRBV2, with 8 bases identical to TRBD2. V lost 7 bases to trimming and J lost 4 bases; unmatched junction nucleotides: 5. CDR3 length: 14 residues. CDR1 SNHLY and CDR2 FYNNEI come from the germline V gene. CDR3 loop: CASIGRAATGELFF. The CDR3 DNA follows: TGTGCCAGCATCGGGAGGGCCGCCACCGGGGAGCTGTTTTTT.

This chain links TRBV7-9 with TRBJ2-7; no definite D call. This CDR3 contains 11 residues. The germline V and J ends were trimmed by 3 bases and 6 bases, with 6 bases remaining between them. Per germline, CDR1 SEHNR and CDR2 FQNEAQ (reference sequence). The CDR3 DNA follows: TGTGCCAGCAGCTTGGAGAGCGAGCAGTACTTC. Residues: CASSLESEQYF.

The chain recombines TRBV9 with TRBJ2-2, with D perhaps given as TRBD1 or TRBD2 (5 bases each). V was shortened by 0 bases and J by 2 bases, with 11 bases between the two germline ends. Germline V gives CDR1 SGDLS, CDR2 YYNGEE. This CDR3 is built from 16 residues. The CDR3 here is CASSVGVGANTGELFF. The DNA of the CDR3 is TGTGCCAGCAGCGTAGGTGTCGGGGCAAACACCGGGGAGCTGTTTTTT.

The chain recombines TRBV5-6 with TRBJ2-7; tentative D call: TRBD1 (6 bases). V lost 4 bases and J 3 bases, leaving 11 bases between the germline ends. Germline V gene data show CDR1 as SGHDT and CDR2 as YYEEEE. The CDR3 contains 13 residues. This CDR3 reads CASSPGHLYEQYF. The CDR3 DNA reads as TGTGCCAGCAGCCCGGGACACCTCTACGAGCAGTACTTC. The whole variable domain, remainder taken from reference TRBV5-6 and TRBJ2-7, is DAGVTQSPTHLIKTRGQQVTLRCSPKSGHDTVSWYQQALGQGPQFIFQYYEEEERQRGNFPDRFSGHQFPNYSSELNVNALLLGDSALYLCASSPGHLYEQYFGPGTRLTVT.

The chain joins TRBV7-9 to TRBJ2-5; 10 bases are a match to TRBD1. CDR1 and CDR2 (germline): SEHNR, FQNEAQ (reference sequence). V dropped 5 bases and J dropped 5; count of bases not matched to a gene: 8. The length of the CDR3 is 15 residues. The chain's CDR3 is CASSQKTGGAETQYF. As DNA, the CDR3 is TGTGCCAGCAGCCAGAAGACAGGGGGCGCCGAGACCCAGTACTTC.

The rearrangement uses TRBV15 and TRBJ1-5, with 7 nucleotides matching TRBD1. Unmatched junction bases numbered 5, after V lost 1 base and J lost 5 bases. The CDR3 sequence is 15 residues long. Per the germline V gene, CDR1 is LNHNV and CDR2 is YYDKDF (reference sequence). CDR3: CATSRAGDRDQPQHF. CDR3 DNA: TGTGCCACCAGCAGAGCCGGGGACAGAGATCAGCCCCAGCATTTT.

The chain has TRBV28 and TRBJ2-6; D remains ambiguous. The germline CDR1 and CDR2 sequences are MDHEN and SYDVKM. This CDR3 spans 16 amino acids. V was shortened by 1 base and J by 2 bases, with 9 bases between the two germline ends. The CDR3 nucleotides are TGTGCCAGCAGTTTATCCGGCTGGCCTGGGGCCAACGTCCTGACTTTC. Translated: CASSLSGWPGANVLTF.

This clone turned up a few times. The V and J genes are TRBV5-1 and TRBJ2-7; either TRBD1 or TRBD2 may fit D (5 bases each). V lost 3 bases and J 3 bases, leaving 16 bases between the germline ends. Per the germline V gene, CDR1 is SGHRS and CDR2 is YFSETQ. This CDR3 has 15 amino acids. The DNA of the CDR3 is TGCGCCAGCAGCTCCGAGGGGTGGTCGGGCTACGAGCAGTACTTC. This codes for CASSSEGWSGYEQYF.

V and J are TRBV19 and TRBJ2-7; possibly TRBD1 for D (5 bases). CDR1 LNHDA and CDR2 SQIVND come from the germline V gene (reference sequence). V was pared by 4 bases and J by 7 bases, with 17 bases between. CDR3 length: 14 residues. The CDR3 is CASSKGQGLWEQYF. DNA of the CDR3: TGTGCCAGTAGTAAGGGCCAGGGTTTATGGGAGCAGTACTTC.

The V call is TRBV11-2, the J call TRBJ2-1; D gene ambiguous. The CDR3 totals 15 residues. V lost 1 base to trimming and J lost 0 bases, with 7 bases between them. The germline V gene has CDR1 SGHAT and CDR2 FQNNGV. CDR3 nucleotides: TGTGCCAGCAGCTTAGCTCGGAGCTCCTACAATGAGCAGTTCTTC. This sequence encodes CASSLARSSYNEQFF. The whole variable domain, filled in from reference TRBV11-2 and TRBJ2-1, reads EAGVAQSPRYKIIEKRQSVAFWCNPISGHATLYWYQQILGQGPKLLIQFQNNGVVDDSQLPKDRFSAERLKGVDSTLKIQPAKLEDSAVYLCASSLARSSYNEQFFGPGTRLTVL.

The genes are TRBV6-6 and TRBJ2-7; D is possibly TRBD1 or TRBD2 (5 bases each). V was trimmed by 10 bases and J by 7 bases, leaving 17 bases between them. This CDR3 spans 12 amino acids. The germline CDR1 and CDR2 sequences are MNHNY and SVGAGI (reference sequence). The CDR3 coding sequence is TGTGCCACCAGGGACGGATTGTCGGAGCAGTACTTC. This gives the protein CATRDGLSEQYF.

The chain carries TRBV28 and TRBJ2-7; 8 bases agree with TRBD1. The CDR3 runs 15 residues. The V gene's germline CDR1 is MDHEN and CDR2 SYDVKM. J lost 5 bases, V lost 6 bases, and 12 bases had no gene match. The CDR3: CASSPLQGVGHEQYF. The CDR3 DNA follows: TGTGCCAGCAGCCCTCTACAGGGGGTAGGCCACGAGCAGTACTTC.

The chain joins TRBV6-5 to TRBJ1-5; D unclear. The germline V gene has CDR1 MNHEY and CDR2 SVGAGI. This CDR3 is built from 13 residues. The ends were cut back, 6 bases at V and 4 bases at J, with 10 bases in the middle. In DNA form, the CDR3 reads TGTGCCAGCAGCCGTGAACGAAATCAGCCCCAGCATTTT. This codes for CASSRERNQPQHF.

The rearrangement links TRBV6-2 or TRBV6-3 to TRBJ2-7; maybe TRBD2 (6 bases). CDR3 length: 14 residues. V was clipped by 3 bases and J by 2 bases, with 11 bases between them. Germline CDR1 and CDR2: MNHEY and SVGEGT. The CDR3 region is CASSYSRGTYEQYF. CDR3 bases: TGTGCCAGCAGTTATAGTCGGGGGACCTACGAGCAGTACTTC.

The chain couples TRBV7-3 to TRBJ2-5; no reliable D call. The length of the CDR3 is 13 residues. Germline V CDR1 and CDR2: SGHTA, FQGTGA. V shed 0 bases and J shed 1 base, with 3 bases lying between them. DNA of the CDR3: TGTGCCAGCAGCTTAACGCCCCAAGAGACCCAGTACTTC. This encodes CASSLTPQETQYF.

J is TRBJ1-1 and V is TRBV29-1; D gene unclear. Germline V gene data show CDR1 as SQVTM and CDR2 as ANQGSEA. CDR3 length equals 14 residues. The V end was cut by 0 bases, the J end by 1 base, with 9 bases between. CDR3 coding DNA: TGCAGCGTTGAAGAGGCGGGTTCGAACACTGAAGCTTTCTTT. Translated, it gives CSVEEAGSNTEAFF.

Here the CDR3 reads CASSGASRGTYSGANVLTF. CDR3 sequence (DNA): TGTGCCAGTAGTGGGGCGAGCAGGGGCACCTACTCTGGGGCCAACGTCCTGACTTTC. This rearrangement joins TRBV19 to TRBJ2-6; D may be TRBD1 (6 bases). The CDR3 length is 19 residues. V lost 5 bases and J lost 0, with 20 bases in between. Germline assignment: CDR1 LNHDA and CDR2 SQIVND (reference sequence).

This chain joins TRBV9 and TRBJ2-7; D may be TRBD1 (6 bases). V was cut by 0 bases and J by 2 bases, with 9 bases left in between. CDR3 length: 14 residues. Germline V gene lookup returns CDR1 SGDLS and CDR2 YYNGEE. CDR3 sequence reads: CASSVGGDTYEQYF. The CDR3 DNA reads as TGTGCCAGCAGCGTAGGTGGGGACACCTACGAGCAGTACTTC. Full variable domain (outside the CDR3, taken from reference TRBV9 and TRBJ2-7): DSGVTQTPKHLITATGQRVTLRCSPRSGDLSVYWYQQSLDQGLQFLIQYYNGEERAKGNILERFSAQQFPDLHSELNLSSLELGDSALYFCASSVGGDTYEQYFGPGTRLTVT.

The rearrangement links TRBV28 to TRBJ1-4, with 7 bases aligning to TRBD1. In germline, CDR1 is MDHEN, CDR2 SYDVKM. J was trimmed by 4 bases and V by 5 bases; bases with no gene match: 7. The CDR3 is 15 amino acids. The CDR3 loop reads CASSPRTGDNEKLFF. CDR3 nucleotides: TGTGCCAGCAGTCCACGTACAGGGGATAATGAAAAACTGTTTTTT.

This clone turned up a few times. V gene TRBV5-1 combines with J gene TRBJ1-6, with TRBD1 matching 9 bases. The CDR3 has 20 residues. Germline CDR1 reads SGHRS; CDR2 reads YFSETQ. V trimming: 0 bases; J trimming: 9 bases; junction bases outside the gene matches: 19. The CDR3 here is CASSLVSPTDRGNSGSPLHF. CDR3 DNA: TGCGCCAGCAGCTTGGTTTCCCCCACGGACAGGGGAAATTCTGGTTCACCCCTCCACTTT.

The chain has TRBV4-1 and TRBJ2-7; 12 bases are shared with TRBD1. J was trimmed by 6 bases and V by 0 bases; bases with no gene match: 6. The CDR3 sequence is 16 residues long. CDR1 and CDR2 (germline): MGHRA, YSYEKL. Written as DNA, the CDR3 is TGCGCCAGCAGCCAAGATATGGGACAGGGGGCGTCCGAGCAGTACTTC. It yields the protein CASSQDMGQGASEQYF.

This chain uses TRBV7-9 with TRBJ1-2; 12 bases are shared with TRBD1. The CDR3 sequence is 15 residues long. The germline gives CDR1 SEHNR, CDR2 FQNEAQ (reference sequence). Trimming at V came to 5 bases and at J to 5 bases, leaving 6 bases not matched to a gene. The DNA of the CDR3 is TGTGCCAGCAGCGGGGACAGGGGGCGAGATTATGGCTACACCTTC. It translates to CASSGDRGRDYGYTF.

This chain connects TRBV9 to TRBJ1-5, with a weak D call TRBD1 (5 bases). There are 13 residues in the CDR3. From germline, CDR1 is SGDLS and CDR2 YYNGEE. V was cut by 5 bases and J by 9 bases, with 15 bases left in between. CDR3 nucleotides: TGTGCCAGCAGTCCGGGGGAGTACCGGCCCCAGCATTTT. Translated, it gives CASSPGEYRPQHF.

The rearrangement joins TRBV19 to TRBJ2-4; 8 nucleotides agree with TRBD2. Germline trimming cut 4 bases from V and 0 bases from J; bases unmatched to any gene: 5. CDR1 is LNHDA, CDR2 SQIVND, per germline (reference sequence). The CDR3 has 16 residues. The CDR3 region has the DNA TGTGCCAGTAGTAATAGCGGGACCTTAGCCAAAAACATTCAGTACTTC. It encodes CASSNSGTLAKNIQYF.

The DNA for the CDR3 is TGTGCCAGCAGTGAGACTAGCGGAGGGGGCCACAATGAGCAGTTCTTC. Amino acids: CASSETSGGGHNEQFF. The rearrangement links TRBV6-4 to TRBJ2-1; TRBD2 aligns across 9 bases. With V trimmed by 3 bases and J by 5 bases, 8 bases remained unmatched. The CDR3 runs to 16 residues. CDR1 and CDR2 from the germline V gene are MRHNA and SNTAGT.

This rearrangement joins TRBV27 to TRBJ2-4; TRBD1 agrees at 9 bases. The germline gives CDR1 MNHEY, CDR2 SMNVEV (reference sequence). The CDR3 totals 16 residues. With V trimmed by 4 bases and J by 0 bases, 4 bases remained unmatched. The CDR3 DNA reads as TGTGCCAGCAGTTACGGACAGGGGCTAGCCAAAAACATTCAGTACTTC. Protein: CASSYGQGLAKNIQYF.

V gene TRBV28 combines with J gene TRBJ1-4, with D hard to call. V gave up 6 bases and J gave up 7 bases, with 15 bases separating them. Germline V lookup: CDR1 MDHEN, CDR2 SYDVKM. The CDR3 runs 14 residues. CDR3 DNA sequence: TGTGCCAGCAGCTCGAGGACCTTGGGTGAAAAACTGTTTTTT. Its translation is CASSSRTLGEKLFF.

This chain uses TRBV11-1 with TRBJ2-1, with TRBD2 matching 11 bases. CDR3 length equals 14 residues. In germline, CDR1 is SGHAT, CDR2 FQDESV (reference sequence). V was pared by 7 bases and J by 6 bases, with 5 bases of the junction left unmatched. DNA of the CDR3: TGTGCCAGCACCCGACTAGCGGGGACCAATGAGCAGTTCTTC. As protein: CASTRLAGTNEQFF.

This clone was detected only a few times. The chain recombines TRBV7-9 with TRBJ2-1; 10 nucleotides agree with TRBD1. V trimming: 5 bases; J trimming: 15 bases; junction bases outside the gene matches: 16. Germline CDR1 and CDR2: SEHNR and FQNEAQ (reference sequence). CDR3 length: 15 amino acids. This CDR3 reads CASSTPRTGGLGRFF. CDR3 in DNA: TGTGCCAGCAGCACCCCCAGGACAGGGGGATTGGGTCGGTTCTTC.

The chain combines TRBV28 with TRBJ2-6; 10 bases are shared with TRBD1. The CDR3 is made up of 15 amino acids. Germline V gives CDR1 MDHEN, CDR2 SYDVKM. V lost 7 bases and J lost 4; bases outside the gene matches: 4. CDR3 bases: TGTGCCAGCAAGGACAGGGGGTCCGGGGCCAACGTCCTGACTTTC. Its translation: CASKDRGSGANVLTF.

This clone was observed a handful of times. J is TRBJ2-6 and V is TRBV6-1, with D unclear. This CDR3 is 14 amino acids long. Trimming cost V 3 bases and J 3 bases, with 6 bases left between them. Per the germline V gene, CDR1 is MNHNS and CDR2 is SASEGT. CDR3 nucleotide sequence: TGTGCCAGCAGTGAGCTGGTTGGGGCCAACGTCCTGACTTTC. Its translation: CASSELVGANVLTF.

The chain carries TRBV5-8 and TRBJ1-5, with TRBD1 as a possible D gene (5 bases). The length of the CDR3 is 15 residues. In germline, CDR1 is SGHTS, CDR2 YDEGEE. Trimming left V 4 bases short and J 0 bases short, with 11 bases between. In DNA, the CDR3 is TGTGCCAGCAGCCCCCAGGGATATAGCAATCAGCCCCAGCATTTT. Translating gives CASSPQGYSNQPQHF.